A single sample is the source of the 3 T cell receptor beta chains below, sequenced in a study of T cells in Graves' hyperthyroidism and ophthalmopathy. It was RNA transcripts that yielded the amplified TCR beta CDR3 regions. TCR CDR3 regions were first amplified by RT-PCR with HTBI primers. TCRdb passed the multiplex PCR reads through MiXCR, listing each CDR3 protein once. The sample records some 200,000 distinct CDR3 sequences, 17% being singletons. Sample: blood. These TCRs come from a woman aged 45-65 years with Graves' hyperthyroidism.

This clonotype was counted many times. V is TRBV3-1 and J is TRBJ1-1; TRBD1 matches at 8 bases. In germline, CDR1 is LGHDT, CDR2 YNNKEL (reference sequence). The CDR3 runs to 12 residues. The ends lost 4 bases at V and 10 bases at J; junction bases unmatched: 5. The chain's CDR3 is CASSPRQGIAFF. CDR3 DNA: TGTGCCAGCAGCCCTCGACAGGGGATAGCTTTCTTT.

In its sample, this clonotype was seen a few times. The chain uses TRBV3-1 and TRBJ2-1, with a weak D call TRBD1 (5 bases). CDR1 is LGHDT, CDR2 YNNKEL, per germline (reference sequence). The CDR3 length is 15 residues. Trimming removed 3 bases from V and 7 bases from J, with 16 bases in between. The CDR3 is CASSQSGWEKNEQFF. CDR3 DNA: TGTGCCAGCAGCCAGTCAGGGTGGGAAAAAAATGAGCAGTTCTTC.

This clonotype was seen repeatedly, ten times or more. The CDR3 coding sequence is TGTGCCAGCAGCTTAAAGGCGGGAGCTTACTACGAGCAGTACTTC. The encoded protein is CASSLKAGAYYEQYF. V and J are TRBV7-2 and TRBJ2-7, with 7 bases aligning to TRBD2. Germline CDR1 SGHTA, CDR2 FQGNSA. The CDR3 has 15 residues. The V segment lost 2 bases and the J segment 3 bases; nucleotides outside the gene matches: 7.